Listed below are T cell receptor beta chains from one sample, sequenced in a study of blood T cell repertoires in COVID-19. Profiled with immunoSEQ multiplex PCR; TCRdb holds only in-frame clones, not every one. In the table there are fewer than 450,000 clones, about 88% of which are singletons. Sequencing used PBMCs or T cells enriched from blood (not recorded which). Receptors originate from a woman aged 30 to 39 who had recovered from COVID-19. The CDR3 runs from the conserved cysteine through the conserved F or W. The D gene is left open where the match is weak. A row's size may be missing; if present it is once, few, many or a size class.

D,J,V,size,DNA,CDR3
.,TRBJ2-4,TRBV4-1,.,TGCGCCAGCAGCCAAGGTCCGGGAGTGCGCCGATTAGCCAAAAACATTCAGTACTTC,CASSQGPGVRRLAKNIQYF
TRBD1,TRBJ1-4,TRBV2,.,TGTGCCAGCAGGGCACTAACAGGGGGGAATGAAAAACTGTTTTTT,CASRALTGGNEKLFF
TRBD1,TRBJ1-4,TRBV4-3,once,TGCGCCAGCAGCCAAACGCCGGACAGGGCTGATGAAAAACTGTTTTTT,CASSQTPDRADEKLFF
.,TRBJ1-1,TRBV27,.,TGTGCCAGCAGTTTTAGACAGAACACTGAAGCTTTCTTT,CASSFRQNTEAFF
TRBD2,TRBJ2-3,TRBV2,once,TGTGCCAGCAGTGAAGGACTAGCGGTGAGCACAGATACGCAGTATTTT,CASSEGLAVSTDTQYF
TRBD2,TRBJ2-2,TRBV25-1,.,TGTGCCACCGGGGGGGTTAAAGGGGAGCTGTTTTTT,CATGGVKGELFF
.,TRBJ2-1,TRBV2,.,TGTGCCAGCAGTGAAGCGTACTTCCTCGAGCAGTTCTTC,CASSEAYFLEQFF
TRBD1,TRBJ2-7,TRBV7-8,.,TGTGCCAGCAGCTTAAGGGACAGGCCCTACGAGCAGTACTTC,CASSLRDRPYEQYF
TRBD1,TRBJ2-7,TRBV7-9,.,TGTGCCAGCAGCCCGTCGCAGGGGGCGAGAACCTACGAGCAGTACTTC,CASSPSQGARTYEQYF
.,TRBJ2-5,TRBV5-4,.,TGTGCCAGCAGCGCCGGGGGGCGCCGGGTGGAGACCCAGTACTTC,CASSAGGRRVETQYF
TRBD1,TRBJ2-2,TRBV6-5,.,TGTGCCAGCAGACAGGGGGCCTGGGGAACCGGGGAGCTGTTTTTT,CASRQGAWGTGELFF
.,TRBJ2-3,TRBV5-1,.,TGCGCCAGCAGCCCCCAGTGGTCGGGGGGCGGCACAGATACGCAGTATTTT,CASSPQWSGGGTDTQYF
TRBD2,TRBJ2-5,TRBV5-1,.,TGCGCCAGCAGCTTGGAGGGAGGGGTACCAGTCCAAGAGACCCAGTACTTC,CASSLEGGVPVQETQYF
.,TRBJ2-1,TRBV4-1,.,TGCGCCAGCAGCCAGGTAGACTCCAGCTCCTACAATGAGCAGTTCTTC,CASSQVDSSSYNEQFF
.,TRBJ1-5,TRBV2,.,TGTGCCAGCAGTGGTACAGGGAATCAGCCCCAGCATTTT,CASSGTGNQPQHF
TRBD2,TRBJ2-3,TRBV9,.,TGTGCCAGCAGCGTAGAATCTAGCGGGGGCACAGATACGCAGTATTTT,CASSVESSGGTDTQYF
.,TRBJ2-3,TRBV7-9,.,TGTGCCAGCAGCGTAGTAGCAGATACGCAGTATTTT,CASSVVADTQYF
.,TRBJ2-3,TRBV19,.,TGTGCCAGTAAGGGGCGGGGCGGCACAGATACGCAGTATTTT,CASKGRGGTDTQYF
.,TRBJ2-5,TRBV13,once,TGTGCCAGCAGCTTAGGACAGGTACGACAAGAGACCCAGTACTTC,CASSLGQVRQETQYF
TRBD1,TRBJ2-7,TRBV7-9,.,TGTGCCAGCAGGGGACAGGGGGCGCGAGAGCAGTACTTC,CASRGQGAREQYF
TRBD1,TRBJ1-4,TRBV5-1,.,TGCGCCAGCAGCCCGAGGGGGCTGGCTAATGAAAAACTGTTTTTT,CASSPRGLANEKLFF
TRBD1,TRBJ1-5,TRBV2,.,TGTGCCAGCCGACTAGACAGGGAGGTTCGGCCCCAGCATTTT,CASRLDREVRPQHF
TRBD2,TRBJ2-2,TRBV9,.,TGTGCCAGCAGCGCGGCAACTAGCGGACGGGCCGGGGAGCTGTTTTTT,CASSAATSGRAGELFF